The 15 T cell receptor beta chains listed next were all sequenced from one sample in a study of blood T cell repertoires in COVID-19. Sequencing was performed with immunoSEQ multiplex PCR; in TCRdb, only in-frame clones are kept and a portion is missing. This table holds 250,000 to 300,000 clones, around nine tenths found once. The sequenced material came from PBMCs or T cells enriched from blood (not recorded which). Source of these receptors: a woman aged 30 to 39 who had recovered from COVID-19.

A remark on this clone: Other DNA sequences of this sample code for an identical CDR3. The genes are TRBV4-2 and TRBJ1-5; the match to TRBD1 covers 8 bases. From germline, CDR1 is LGHNA and CDR2 YNFKEQ. J lost 3 bases, V lost 1 base, and 2 bases had no gene match. The CDR3 spans 15 residues. The CDR3 here is CASSQGTGNNQPQHF. CDR3 nucleotides: TGTGCCAGCAGCCAAGGGACAGGGAACAATCAGCCCCAGCATTTT.

CDR3 residues: CASSLSPRTSGSTDTQYF. Here the CDR3 DNA reads TGTGCCAGCAGCTTATCCCCTAGGACTAGCGGGAGCACAGATACGCAGTATTTT. The rearrangement uses TRBV7-3 and TRBJ2-3, with 11 bases fitting TRBD2. The CDR3 runs to 18 residues. Losses at the gene ends were 2 bases for V and 0 bases for J; bases not matched to a gene: 7. Germline V lookup: CDR1 SGHTA, CDR2 FQGTGA. The whole variable domain, filled in from reference TRBV7-3 and TRBJ2-3, reads GAGVSQTPSNKVTEKGKYVELRCDPISGHTALYWYRQSLGQGPEFLIYFQGTGAADDSGLPNDRFFAVRPEGSVSTLKIQRTERGDSAVYLCASSLSPRTSGSTDTQYFGPGTRLTVL.

This chain joins TRBV7-2 and TRBJ1-2; a weak D match, TRBD1 (6 bases). Trimming stripped 3 bases from V and 2 bases from J, with 7 bases between. Looked up from germline, CDR1 is SGHTA and CDR2 is FQGNSA. The CDR3 sequence is 13 residues long. The CDR3: CASSFGQNYGYTF. The CDR3 DNA follows: TGTGCCAGCAGCTTTGGACAGAACTATGGCTACACCTTC.

This chain uses TRBV9 with TRBJ2-1, with TRBD2 identical over 10 bases. The germline V gene encodes CDR1 SGDLS and CDR2 YYNGEE. This CDR3 contains 15 residues. Unmatched junction bases numbered 10, after V lost 0 bases and J lost 13 bases. CDR3 sequence reads: CASSVGVTSGDIQFF. The CDR3 DNA is TGTGCCAGCAGCGTAGGGGTTACTAGCGGGGATATCCAGTTCTTC.

The rearrangement uses TRBV7-2 and TRBJ2-2; 8 bases align to TRBD1. The V and J ends lost 4 bases and 5 bases, in that order; junction bases with no gene match: 9. The CDR3 totals 16 residues. Germline V gene data show CDR1 as SGHTA and CDR2 as FQGNSA. The CDR3, as DNA: TGTGCCAGCAGCTACCTCGACAGGGGCGGTACCGGGGAGCTGTTTTTT. Its protein is CASSYLDRGGTGELFF.

This clone has a handful of counts. The rearrangement links TRBV27 to TRBJ1-2, with a possible D match to TRBD1 (5 bases). The CDR3 extends over 16 amino acids. Germline V gene lookup returns CDR1 MNHEY and CDR2 SMNVEV (reference sequence). V lost 0 bases to trimming and J lost 6 bases, with 17 bases between them. The CDR3 region has the DNA TGTGCCAGCAGTTTATCCGCGGGGGAAGGGGAGGATGGCTACACCTTC. It yields the protein CASSLSAGEGEDGYTF.

The genes are TRBV19 and TRBJ1-5; 7 bases are shared with TRBD1. Germline V CDR1 and CDR2: LNHDA, SQIVND (reference sequence). The CDR3 totals 15 residues. Germline trimming cut 3 bases from V and 5 bases from J; bases unmatched to any gene: 7. For the CDR3, the DNA is TGTGCCAGTAGTATGGGACAGATACAGTATCAGCCCCAGCATTTT. It encodes CASSMGQIQYQPQHF.

This chain joins TRBV5-1 and TRBJ2-7; 8 bases are shared with TRBD1. The trim removed 4 bases at V and 0 bases at J, leaving 9 bases unmatched. Germline V gives CDR1 SGHRS, CDR2 YFSETQ. There are 16 residues in the CDR3. DNA of the CDR3: TGCGCCAGCAGCCCAAGACAGGGGACGAGCTCCTACGAGCAGTACTTC. Translation: CASSPRQGTSSYEQYF.

Notes on this clone: The junction and the germline gene differ at one end; a read error may be behind it. V and J are TRBV28 and TRBJ2-7, with D possibly TRBD2 on 6 matching bases. CDR3 length: 12 residues. The germline CDR1 and CDR2 sequences are MDHEN and SYDVKM. CDR3: CASSLEGRPLNF. The CDR3 DNA reads as TGTGCCAGCAGTTTGGAGGGACGTCCGTTAAACTTC.

The genes are TRBV7-2 and TRBJ2-5, with 7 nucleotides matching TRBD1. The CDR3 runs to 14 residues. The V segment lost 5 bases and the J segment 5 bases; nucleotides outside the gene matches: 8. Looked up from germline, CDR1 is SGHTA and CDR2 is FQGNSA. CDR3: CASSTRQGGETQYF. DNA for the CDR3: TGTGCCAGCAGCACTCGACAGGGCGGGGAGACCCAGTACTTC.

This clone has just a few counts. The chain uses TRBV10-1 and TRBJ2-7; 12 bases are shared with TRBD2. Germline loops: CDR1 WNHNN, CDR2 SYGVQD (reference sequence). The length of the CDR3 is 15 residues. V trimming: 2 bases; J trimming: 3 bases; junction bases outside the gene matches: 2. CDR3 in amino acids: CASSEGLAGNYEQYF. The DNA of the CDR3 is TGCGCCAGCAGTGAGGGACTAGCGGGAAACTACGAGCAGTACTTC.

This clone was seen once. The genes are TRBV28 and TRBJ1-2; D ambiguous. V gave up 2 bases and J gave up 6 bases, with 7 bases separating them. The germline gives CDR1 MDHEN, CDR2 SYDVKM. This CDR3 is built from 12 residues. CDR3 in amino acids: CASSLDKDGYTF. CDR3 coding DNA: TGTGCCAGCAGTTTAGACAAGGATGGCTACACCTTC.

V gene TRBV19 combines with J gene TRBJ1-2, with D hard to call. Germline CDR1 is LNHDA and CDR2 is SQIVND (reference sequence). V was trimmed by 7 bases and J by 4 bases, leaving 19 bases between them. The CDR3 is 15 amino acids. CDR3 loop: CASNPREEQIYGYTF. Written as DNA, the CDR3 is TGTGCCAGTAACCCCCGGGAGGAACAGATCTATGGCTACACCTTC. The entire variable domain, with the rest obtained from reference TRBV19 and TRBJ1-2, is as follows: DGGITQSPKYLFRKEGQNVTLSCEQNLNHDAMYWYRQDPGQGLRLIYYSQIVNDFQKGDIAEGYSVSREKKESFPLTVTSAQKNPTAFYLCASNPREEQIYGYTFGSGTRLTVV.

V gene TRBV7-9 combines with J gene TRBJ2-2, with 7 bases identical to TRBD1. The germline V gene has CDR1 SEHNR and CDR2 FQNEAQ (reference sequence). CDR3 size: 14 residues. The V gene end was trimmed by 4 bases and the J gene end by 4 bases; junction bases not matched to a gene: 3. The CDR3 protein is CASSSQGSTGELFF. CDR3 coding DNA: TGTGCCAGCAGCTCACAGGGGAGCACCGGGGAGCTGTTTTTT. The variable domain in full, completed from reference TRBV7-9 and TRBJ2-2, reads DTGVSQNPRHKITKRGQNVTFRCDPISEHNRLYWYRQTLGQGPEFLTYFQNEAQLEKSRLLSDRFSAERPKGSFSTLEIQRTEQGDSAMYLCASSSQGSTGELFFGEGSRLTVL.

This clone was seen just once. The chain recombines TRBV11-2 with TRBJ2-7; D might be TRBD2 (5 bases). The CDR3 covers 14 residues. V was trimmed by 0 bases and J by 2 bases, leaving 8 bases between them. The V gene's germline CDR1 is SGHAT and CDR2 FQNNGV. CDR3 in DNA: TGTGCCAGCAGCTTAGATCCCGGGGCCTACGAGCAGTACTTC. Encoded protein: CASSLDPGAYEQYF.